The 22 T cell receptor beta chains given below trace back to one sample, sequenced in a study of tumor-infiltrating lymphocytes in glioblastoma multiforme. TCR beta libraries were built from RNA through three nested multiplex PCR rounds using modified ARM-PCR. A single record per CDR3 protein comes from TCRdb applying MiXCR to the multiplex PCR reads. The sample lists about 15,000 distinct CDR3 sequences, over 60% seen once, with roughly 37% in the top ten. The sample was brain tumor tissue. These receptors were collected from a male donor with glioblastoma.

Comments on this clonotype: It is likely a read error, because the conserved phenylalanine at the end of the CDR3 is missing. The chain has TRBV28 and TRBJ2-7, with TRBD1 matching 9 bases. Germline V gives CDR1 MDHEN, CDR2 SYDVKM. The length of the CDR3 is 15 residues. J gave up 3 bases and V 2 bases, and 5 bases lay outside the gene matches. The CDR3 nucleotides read TGTGCCAGCAGTTTACCCGGGACAGGGAACTACGAGCAGTACCCC. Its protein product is CASSLPGTGNYEQYP.

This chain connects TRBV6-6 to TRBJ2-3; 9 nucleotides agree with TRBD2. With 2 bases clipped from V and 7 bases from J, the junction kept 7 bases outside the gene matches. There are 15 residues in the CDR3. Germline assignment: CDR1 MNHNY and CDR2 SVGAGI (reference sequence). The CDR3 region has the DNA TGTGCCAGCAGTTACGATATAGCGGGGGCCCATACGCAGTATTTT. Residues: CASSYDIAGAHTQYF.

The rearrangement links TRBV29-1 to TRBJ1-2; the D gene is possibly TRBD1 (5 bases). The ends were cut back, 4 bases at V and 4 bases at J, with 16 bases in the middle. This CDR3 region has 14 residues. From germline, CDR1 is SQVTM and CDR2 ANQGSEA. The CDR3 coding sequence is TGCAGCGTTGGGGAGCGAGGGGATCCCTATGGCTACACCTTC. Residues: CSVGERGDPYGYTF.

The CDR3 DNA reads as TGTGCCAGCAGCCTAGCGGGAGGGAACACAGATACGCAGTATTTT. Translating gives CASSLAGGNTDTQYF. This chain joins TRBV13 and TRBJ2-3; 12 nucleotides match TRBD2. Germline values: CDR1 PRHDT, CDR2 FYEKMQ (reference sequence). V dropped 5 bases and J dropped 2; count of bases not matched to a gene: 2. The CDR3 has 15 amino acids.

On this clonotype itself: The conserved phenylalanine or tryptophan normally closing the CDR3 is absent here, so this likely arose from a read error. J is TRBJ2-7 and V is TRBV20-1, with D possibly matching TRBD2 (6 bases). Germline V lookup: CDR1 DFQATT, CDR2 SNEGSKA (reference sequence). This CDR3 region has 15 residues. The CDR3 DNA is TGCAGTACTAGCACATTCGGGAGTACCGCCGTCGAGCAGTACTCC. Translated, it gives CSTSTFGSTAVEQYS.

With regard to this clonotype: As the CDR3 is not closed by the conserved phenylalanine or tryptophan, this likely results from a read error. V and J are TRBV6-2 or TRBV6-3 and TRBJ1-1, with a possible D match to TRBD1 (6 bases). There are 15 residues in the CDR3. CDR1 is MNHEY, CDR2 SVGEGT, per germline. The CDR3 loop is CASSSGGLWDTEAFS. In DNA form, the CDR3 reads TGTGCCAGTAGTTCCGGGGGTCTTTGGGACACTGAGGCTTTCTCT.

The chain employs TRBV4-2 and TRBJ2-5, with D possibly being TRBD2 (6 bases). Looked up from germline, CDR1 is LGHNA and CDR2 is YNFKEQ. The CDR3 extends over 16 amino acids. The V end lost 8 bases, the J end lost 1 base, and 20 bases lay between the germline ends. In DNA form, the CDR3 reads TGTGCCAGCGGCAGCCGAGGGGACTGGGCCCAAGAGACCCAGTACTTC. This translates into CASGSRGDWAQETQYF.

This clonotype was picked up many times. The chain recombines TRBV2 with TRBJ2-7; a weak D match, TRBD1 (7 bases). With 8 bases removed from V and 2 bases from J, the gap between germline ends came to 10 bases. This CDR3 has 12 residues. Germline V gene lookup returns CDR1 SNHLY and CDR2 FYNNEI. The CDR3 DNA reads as TGTGCCAGCGGGGGGACAGCCTACGAGCAGTACTTC. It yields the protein CASGGTAYEQYF.

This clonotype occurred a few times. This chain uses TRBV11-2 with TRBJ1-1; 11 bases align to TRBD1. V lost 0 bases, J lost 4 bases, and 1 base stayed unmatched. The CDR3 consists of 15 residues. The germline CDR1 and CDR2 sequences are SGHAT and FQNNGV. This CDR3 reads CASSLEGQGGTEAFF. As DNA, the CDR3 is TGTGCCAGCAGCTTAGAGGGACAGGGGGGCACTGAAGCTTTCTTT. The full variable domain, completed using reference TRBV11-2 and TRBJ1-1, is EAGVAQSPRYKIIEKRQSVAFWCNPISGHATLYWYQQILGQGPKLLIQFQNNGVVDDSQLPKDRFSAERLKGVDSTLKIQPAKLEDSAVYLCASSLEGQGGTEAFFGQGTRLTVV.

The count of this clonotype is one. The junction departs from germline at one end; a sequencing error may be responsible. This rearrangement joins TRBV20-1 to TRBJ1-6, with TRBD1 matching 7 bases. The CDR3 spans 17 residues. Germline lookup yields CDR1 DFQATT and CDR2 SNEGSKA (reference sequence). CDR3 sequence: CSAPLYSGTANNSPPQF. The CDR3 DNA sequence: TGCAGTGCTCCTCTTTACAGTGGGACAGCAAATAACTCACCCCCCCAGTTT.

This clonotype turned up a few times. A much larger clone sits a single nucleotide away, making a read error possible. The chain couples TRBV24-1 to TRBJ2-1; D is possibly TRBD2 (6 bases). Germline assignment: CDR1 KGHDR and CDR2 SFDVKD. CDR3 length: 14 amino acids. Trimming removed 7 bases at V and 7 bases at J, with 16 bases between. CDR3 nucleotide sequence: TGTGCCACCAGGGGAGCGGGCATCTTTAATGAGCAGTTCTTC. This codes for CATRGAGIFNEQFF.

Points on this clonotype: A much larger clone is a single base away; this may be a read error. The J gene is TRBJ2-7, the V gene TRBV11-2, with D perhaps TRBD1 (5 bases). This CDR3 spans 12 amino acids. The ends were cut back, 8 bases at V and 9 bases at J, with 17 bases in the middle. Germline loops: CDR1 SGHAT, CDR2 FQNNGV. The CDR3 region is CASGPQGFWQYF. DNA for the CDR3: TGTGCCAGCGGCCCTCAGGGATTCTGGCAGTACTTC.

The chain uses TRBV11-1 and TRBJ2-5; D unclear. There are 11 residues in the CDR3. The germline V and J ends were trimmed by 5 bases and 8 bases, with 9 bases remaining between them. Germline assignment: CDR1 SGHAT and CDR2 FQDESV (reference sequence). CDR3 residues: CASSLGPTQYF. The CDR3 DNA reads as TGTGCCAGCAGCCTAGGACCAACCCAGTACTTC.

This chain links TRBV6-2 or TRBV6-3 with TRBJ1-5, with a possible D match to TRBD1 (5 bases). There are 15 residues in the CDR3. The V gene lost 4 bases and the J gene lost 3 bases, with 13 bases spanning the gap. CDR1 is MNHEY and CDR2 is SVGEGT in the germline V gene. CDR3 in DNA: TGTGCCAGCAGTTCCGTTGCAGGGTTCAATCAGCCCCAGCATTTT. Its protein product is CASSSVAGFNQPQHF.

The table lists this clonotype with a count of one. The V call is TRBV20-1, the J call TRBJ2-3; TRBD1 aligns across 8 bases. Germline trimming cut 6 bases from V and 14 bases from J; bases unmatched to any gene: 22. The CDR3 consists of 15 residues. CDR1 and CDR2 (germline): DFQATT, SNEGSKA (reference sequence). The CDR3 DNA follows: TGCAGTGCCCTACGGACAGGGACAACCCTTAATACCCGGTATTTT. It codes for CSALRTGTTLNTRYF.

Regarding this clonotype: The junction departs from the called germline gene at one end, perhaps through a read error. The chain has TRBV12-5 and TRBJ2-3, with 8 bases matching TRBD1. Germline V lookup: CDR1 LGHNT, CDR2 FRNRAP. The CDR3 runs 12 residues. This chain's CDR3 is CASGQQGDRQYF. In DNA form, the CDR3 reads TGTGCTAGCGGTCAACAGGGGGATAGGCAGTATTTT.

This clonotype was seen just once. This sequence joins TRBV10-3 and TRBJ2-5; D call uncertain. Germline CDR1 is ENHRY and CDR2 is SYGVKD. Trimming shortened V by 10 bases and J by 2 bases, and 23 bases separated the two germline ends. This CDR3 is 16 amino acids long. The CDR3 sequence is CATRTIASNTQETQYF. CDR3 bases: TGTGCCACAAGGACCATAGCCTCGAATACGCAAGAGACCCAGTACTTC.

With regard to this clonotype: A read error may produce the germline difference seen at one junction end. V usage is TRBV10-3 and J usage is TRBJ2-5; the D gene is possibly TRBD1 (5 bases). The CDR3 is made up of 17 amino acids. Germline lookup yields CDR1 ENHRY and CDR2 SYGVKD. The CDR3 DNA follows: TGTGCCATCAGTGAGGTTGTAGGCAGGGTTGCCCAAGAGACTCAGTACTTC. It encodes CAISEVVGRVAQETQYF.

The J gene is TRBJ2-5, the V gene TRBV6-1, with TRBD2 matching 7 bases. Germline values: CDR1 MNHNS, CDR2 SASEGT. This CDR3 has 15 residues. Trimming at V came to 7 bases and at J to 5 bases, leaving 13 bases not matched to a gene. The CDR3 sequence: CASTEELAKAETQYF. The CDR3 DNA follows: TGTGCCAGCACCGAAGAACTAGCGAAAGCGGAGACCCAGTACTTC.

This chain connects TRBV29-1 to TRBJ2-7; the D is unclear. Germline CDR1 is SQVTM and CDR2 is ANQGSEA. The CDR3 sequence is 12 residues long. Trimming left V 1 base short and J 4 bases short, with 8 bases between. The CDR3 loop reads CSVEGNRYEQYF. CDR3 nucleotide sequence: TGCAGCGTTGAAGGGAACCGATACGAGCAGTACTTC.

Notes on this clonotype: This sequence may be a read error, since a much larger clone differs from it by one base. The CDR3 loop reads CASGYGQNQETQYF. CDR3 sequence (DNA): TGTGCCAGCGGTTATGGACAGAACCAAGAGACCCAGTACTTC. V gene TRBV6-5 combines with J gene TRBJ2-5, with TRBD1 as a possible D gene (6 bases). Germline V gene lookup returns CDR1 MNHEY and CDR2 SVGAGI. The CDR3 has 14 residues.

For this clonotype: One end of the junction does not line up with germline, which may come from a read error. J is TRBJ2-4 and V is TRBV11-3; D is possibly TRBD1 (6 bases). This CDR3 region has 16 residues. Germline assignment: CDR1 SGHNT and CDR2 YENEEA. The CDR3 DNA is TGTGCCAGCAGCCCCCCACAGGGCCCGGCCAAAGACATTCAGTACTTC. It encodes CASSPPQGPAKDIQYF.